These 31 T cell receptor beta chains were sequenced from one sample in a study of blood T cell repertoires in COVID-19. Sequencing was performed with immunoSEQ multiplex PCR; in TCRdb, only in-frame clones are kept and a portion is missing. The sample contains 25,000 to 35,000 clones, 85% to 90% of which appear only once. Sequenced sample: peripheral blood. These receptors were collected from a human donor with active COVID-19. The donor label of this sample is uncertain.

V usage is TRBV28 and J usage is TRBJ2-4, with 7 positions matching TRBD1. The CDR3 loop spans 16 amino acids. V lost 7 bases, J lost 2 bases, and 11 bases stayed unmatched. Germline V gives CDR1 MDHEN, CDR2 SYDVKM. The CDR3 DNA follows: TGTGCCAGCAACCCCCGACAGGGTGGTACCAAAAACATTCAGTACTTC. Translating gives CASNPRQGGTKNIQYF.

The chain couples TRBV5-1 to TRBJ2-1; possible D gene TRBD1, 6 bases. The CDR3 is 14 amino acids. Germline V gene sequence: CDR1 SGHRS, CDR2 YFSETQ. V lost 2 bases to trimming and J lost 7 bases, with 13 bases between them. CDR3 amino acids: CASSFRGLRNEQFF. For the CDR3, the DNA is TGCGCCAGCAGCTTCAGGGGCTTGAGGAATGAGCAGTTCTTC.

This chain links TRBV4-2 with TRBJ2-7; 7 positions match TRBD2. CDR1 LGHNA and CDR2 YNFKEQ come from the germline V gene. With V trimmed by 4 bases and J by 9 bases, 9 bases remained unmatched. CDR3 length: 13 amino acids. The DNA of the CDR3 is TGTGCCAGCAGCCCACGAGGCGGGAGAGGGCAGTACTTC. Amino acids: CASSPRGGRGQYF.

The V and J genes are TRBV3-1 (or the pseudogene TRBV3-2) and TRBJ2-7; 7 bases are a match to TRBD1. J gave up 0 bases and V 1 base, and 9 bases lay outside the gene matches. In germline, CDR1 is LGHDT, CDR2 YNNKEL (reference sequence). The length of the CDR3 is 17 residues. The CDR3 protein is CASSQASRDRSSYEQYF. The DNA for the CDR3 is TGTGCCAGCAGCCAAGCCTCCCGGGACAGAAGCTCCTACGAGCAGTACTTC.

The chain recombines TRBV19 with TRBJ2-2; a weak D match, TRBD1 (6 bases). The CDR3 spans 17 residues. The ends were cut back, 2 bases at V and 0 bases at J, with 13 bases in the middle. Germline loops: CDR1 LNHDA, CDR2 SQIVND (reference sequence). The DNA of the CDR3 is TGTGCCAGTAGTATACGGCAGGGGTCTACGAACACCGGGGAGCTGTTTTTT. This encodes CASSIRQGSTNTGELFF.

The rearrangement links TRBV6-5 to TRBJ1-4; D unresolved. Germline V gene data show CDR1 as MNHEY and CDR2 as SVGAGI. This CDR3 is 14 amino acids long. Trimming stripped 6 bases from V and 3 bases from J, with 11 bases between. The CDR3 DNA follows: TGTGCCAGCAGGGGCCACCAGGCTAATGAAAAACTGTTTTTT. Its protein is CASRGHQANEKLFF.

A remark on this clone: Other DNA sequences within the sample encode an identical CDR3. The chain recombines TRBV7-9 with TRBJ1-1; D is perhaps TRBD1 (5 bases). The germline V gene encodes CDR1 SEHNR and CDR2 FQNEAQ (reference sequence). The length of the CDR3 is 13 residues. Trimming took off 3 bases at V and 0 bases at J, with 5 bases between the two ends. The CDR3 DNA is TGTGCCAGCAGCTTGGACATGAACACTGAAGCTTTCTTT. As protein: CASSLDMNTEAFF.

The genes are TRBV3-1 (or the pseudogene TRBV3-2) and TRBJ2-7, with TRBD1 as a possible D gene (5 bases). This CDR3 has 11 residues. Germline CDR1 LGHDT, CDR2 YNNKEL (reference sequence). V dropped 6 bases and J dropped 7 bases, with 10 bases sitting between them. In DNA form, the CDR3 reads TGTGCCAGCAGTGGGGCCTGGGAGCAGTACTTC. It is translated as CASSGAWEQYF.

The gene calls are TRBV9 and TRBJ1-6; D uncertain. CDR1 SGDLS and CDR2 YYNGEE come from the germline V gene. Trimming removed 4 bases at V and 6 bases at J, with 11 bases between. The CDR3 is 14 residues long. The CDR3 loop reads CASSPDWTNSPLHF. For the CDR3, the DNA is TGTGCCAGCAGCCCGGACTGGACTAATTCACCCCTCCACTTT.

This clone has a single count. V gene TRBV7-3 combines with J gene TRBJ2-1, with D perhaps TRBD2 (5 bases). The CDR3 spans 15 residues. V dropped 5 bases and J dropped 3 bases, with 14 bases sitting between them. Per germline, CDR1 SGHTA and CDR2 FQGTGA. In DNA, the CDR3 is TGTGCCAGCAGCCCCCGGAGGAATAACTACAATGAGCAGTTCTTC. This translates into CASSPRRNNYNEQFF.

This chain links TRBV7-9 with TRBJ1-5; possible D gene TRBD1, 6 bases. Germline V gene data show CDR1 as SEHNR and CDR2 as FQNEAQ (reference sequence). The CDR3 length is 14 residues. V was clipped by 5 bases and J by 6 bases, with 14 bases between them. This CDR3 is CASSPDTGSQPQHF. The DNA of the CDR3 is TGTGCCAGCAGCCCCGATACAGGGAGTCAGCCCCAGCATTTT.

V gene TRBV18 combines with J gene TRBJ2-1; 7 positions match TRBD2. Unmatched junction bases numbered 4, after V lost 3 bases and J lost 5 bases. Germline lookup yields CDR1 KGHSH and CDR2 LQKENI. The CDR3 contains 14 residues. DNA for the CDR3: TGTGCCAGCTCACCTCTAGCGGCGAACAATGAGCAGTTCTTC. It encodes CASSPLAANNEQFF. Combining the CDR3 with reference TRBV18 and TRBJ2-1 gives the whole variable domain NAGVMQNPRHLVRRRGQEARLRCSPMKGHSHVYWYRQLPEEGLKFMVYLQKENIIDESGMPKERFSAEFPKEGPSILRIQQVVRGDSAAYFCASSPLAANNEQFFGPGTRLTVL.

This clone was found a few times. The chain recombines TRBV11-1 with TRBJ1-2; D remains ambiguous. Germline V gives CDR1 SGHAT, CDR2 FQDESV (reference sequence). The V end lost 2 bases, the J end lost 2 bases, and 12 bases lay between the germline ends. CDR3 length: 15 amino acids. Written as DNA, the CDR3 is TGTGCCAGCAGCTTATATCCGGGTTGGAACTATGGCTACACCTTC. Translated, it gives CASSLYPGWNYGYTF.

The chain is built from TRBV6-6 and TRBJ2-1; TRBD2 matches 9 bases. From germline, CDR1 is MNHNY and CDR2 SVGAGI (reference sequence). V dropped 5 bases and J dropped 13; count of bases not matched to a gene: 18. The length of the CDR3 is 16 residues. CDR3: CASSQRGVDSLRKQFF. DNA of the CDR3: TGTGCCAGCAGTCAGCGGGGGGTCGACTCCTTGCGTAAACAGTTCTTC.

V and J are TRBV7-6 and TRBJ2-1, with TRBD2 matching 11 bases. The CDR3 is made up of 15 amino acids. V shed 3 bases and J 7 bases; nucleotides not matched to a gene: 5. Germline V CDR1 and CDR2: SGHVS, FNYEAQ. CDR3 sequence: CASSFSGGAENEQFF. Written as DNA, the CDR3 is TGTGCCAGCAGCTTTAGCGGGGGGGCGGAGAATGAGCAGTTCTTC.

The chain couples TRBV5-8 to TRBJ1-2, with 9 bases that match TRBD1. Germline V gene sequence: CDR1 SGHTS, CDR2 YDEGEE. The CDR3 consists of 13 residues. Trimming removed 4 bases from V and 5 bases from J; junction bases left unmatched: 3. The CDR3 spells CASSPTGGYGYTF. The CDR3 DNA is TGTGCCAGCAGCCCGACAGGGGGGTATGGCTACACCTTC.

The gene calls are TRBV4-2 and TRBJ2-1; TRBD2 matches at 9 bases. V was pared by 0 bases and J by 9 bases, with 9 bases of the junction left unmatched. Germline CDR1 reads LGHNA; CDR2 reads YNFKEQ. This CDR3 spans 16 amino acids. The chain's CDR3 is CASSQESGLAGPEQFF. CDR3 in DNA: TGTGCCAGCAGCCAAGAATCCGGGCTAGCGGGGCCTGAGCAGTTCTTC.

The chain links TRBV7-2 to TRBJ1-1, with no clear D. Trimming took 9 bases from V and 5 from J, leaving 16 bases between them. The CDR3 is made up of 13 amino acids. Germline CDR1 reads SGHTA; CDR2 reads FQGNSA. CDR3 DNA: TGTGCCAGTTTTTTCGGGGTTGGGACTGAAGCTTTCTTT. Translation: CASFFGVGTEAFF.

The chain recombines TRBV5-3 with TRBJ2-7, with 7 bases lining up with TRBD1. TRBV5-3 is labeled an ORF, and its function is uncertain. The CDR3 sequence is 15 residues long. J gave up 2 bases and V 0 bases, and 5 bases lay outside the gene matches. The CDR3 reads CARSLVTGITYEQYF. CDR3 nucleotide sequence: TGTGCCAGAAGCTTGGTGACAGGGATCACCTACGAGCAGTACTTC.

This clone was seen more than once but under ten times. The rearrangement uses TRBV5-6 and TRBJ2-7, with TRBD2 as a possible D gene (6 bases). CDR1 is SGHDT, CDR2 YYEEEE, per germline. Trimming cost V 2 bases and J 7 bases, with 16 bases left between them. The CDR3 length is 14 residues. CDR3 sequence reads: CASSFGGEVGEQYF. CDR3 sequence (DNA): TGTGCCAGCAGCTTTGGTGGGGAGGTCGGGGAGCAGTACTTC.

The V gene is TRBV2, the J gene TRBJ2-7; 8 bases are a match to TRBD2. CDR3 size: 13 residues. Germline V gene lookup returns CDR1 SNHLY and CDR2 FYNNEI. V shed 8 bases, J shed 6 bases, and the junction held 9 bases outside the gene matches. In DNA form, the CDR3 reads TGTGCCAGCCAAATCACCAGCGGGGGCGAGCAGTACTTC. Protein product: CASQITSGGEQYF.

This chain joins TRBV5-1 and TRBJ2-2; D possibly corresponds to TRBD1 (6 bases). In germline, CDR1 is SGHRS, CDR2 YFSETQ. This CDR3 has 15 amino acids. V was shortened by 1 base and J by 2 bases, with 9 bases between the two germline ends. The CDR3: CASSLRQDNTGELFF. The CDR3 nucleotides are TGCGCCAGCAGCTTGCGACAGGATAACACCGGGGAGCTGTTTTTT. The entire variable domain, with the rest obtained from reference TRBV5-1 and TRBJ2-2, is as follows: KAGVTQTPRYLIKTRGQQVTLSCSPISGHRSVSWYQQTPGQGLQFLFEYFSETQRNKGNFPGRFSGRQFSNSRSEMNVSTLELGDSALYLCASSLRQDNTGELFFGEGSRLTVL.

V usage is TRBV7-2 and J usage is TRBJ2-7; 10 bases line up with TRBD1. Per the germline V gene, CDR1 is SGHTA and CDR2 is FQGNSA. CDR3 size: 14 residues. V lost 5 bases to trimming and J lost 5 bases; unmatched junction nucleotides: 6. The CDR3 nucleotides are TGTGCCAGCAGCACAAGACAGGGGGCTGACGAGCAGTACTTC. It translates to CASSTRQGADEQYF.

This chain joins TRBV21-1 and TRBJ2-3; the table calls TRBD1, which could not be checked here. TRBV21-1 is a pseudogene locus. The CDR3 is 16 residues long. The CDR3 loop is CASSKEAGGLADTQYF. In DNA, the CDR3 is TGTGCCAGCAGCAAAGAGGCAGGGGGGCTTGCAGATACGCAGTATTTT.

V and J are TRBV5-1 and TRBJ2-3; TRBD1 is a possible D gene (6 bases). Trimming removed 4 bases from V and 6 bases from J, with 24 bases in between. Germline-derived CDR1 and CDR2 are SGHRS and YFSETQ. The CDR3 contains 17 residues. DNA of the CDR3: TGCGCCAGCAGCCAAACGACAGGACGGGTGTTCAAGGATACGCAGTATTTT. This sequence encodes CASSQTTGRVFKDTQYF.

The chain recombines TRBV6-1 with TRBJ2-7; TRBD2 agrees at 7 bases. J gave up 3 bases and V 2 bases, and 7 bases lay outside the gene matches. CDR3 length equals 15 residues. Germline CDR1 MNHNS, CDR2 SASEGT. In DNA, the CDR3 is TGTGCCAGCAGTGAACGGACTAGACTAAACTACGAGCAGTACTTC. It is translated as CASSERTRLNYEQYF.

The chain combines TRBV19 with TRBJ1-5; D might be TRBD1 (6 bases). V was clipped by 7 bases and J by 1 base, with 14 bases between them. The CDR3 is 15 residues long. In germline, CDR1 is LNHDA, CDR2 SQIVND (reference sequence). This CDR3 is CASTDSGASNQPQHF. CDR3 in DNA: TGTGCCAGTACCGATTCAGGGGCGAGCAATCAGCCCCAGCATTTT.

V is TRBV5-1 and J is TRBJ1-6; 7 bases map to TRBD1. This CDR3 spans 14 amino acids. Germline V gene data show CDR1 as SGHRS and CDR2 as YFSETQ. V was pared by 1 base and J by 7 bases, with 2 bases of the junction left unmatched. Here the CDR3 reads CASSLMTGNSPLHF. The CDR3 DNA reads TGCGCCAGCAGCTTGATGACAGGGAATTCACCCCTCCACTTT. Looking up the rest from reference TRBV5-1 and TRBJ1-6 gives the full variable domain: KAGVTQTPRYLIKTRGQQVTLSCSPISGHRSVSWYQQTPGQGLQFLFEYFSETQRNKGNFPGRFSGRQFSNSRSEMNVSTLELGDSALYLCASSLMTGNSPLHFGNGTRLTVT.

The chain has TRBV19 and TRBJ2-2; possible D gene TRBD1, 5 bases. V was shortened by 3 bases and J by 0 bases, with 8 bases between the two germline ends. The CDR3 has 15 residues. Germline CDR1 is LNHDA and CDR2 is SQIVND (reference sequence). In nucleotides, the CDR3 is TGTGCCAGTAGTATTCAGGGTACGAACACCGGGGAGCTGTTTTTT. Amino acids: CASSIQGTNTGELFF.

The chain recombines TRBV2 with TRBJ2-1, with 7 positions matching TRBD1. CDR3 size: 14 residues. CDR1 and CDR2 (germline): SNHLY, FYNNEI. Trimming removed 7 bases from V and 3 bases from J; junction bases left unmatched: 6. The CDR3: CASTERGLYNEQFF. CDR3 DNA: TGTGCCAGCACCGAAAGGGGGCTCTACAATGAGCAGTTCTTC.

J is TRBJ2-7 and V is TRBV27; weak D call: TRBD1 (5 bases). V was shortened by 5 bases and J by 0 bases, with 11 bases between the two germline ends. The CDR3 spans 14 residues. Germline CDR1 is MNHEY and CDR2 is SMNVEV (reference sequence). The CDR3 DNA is TGTGCCAGCAGTCGCAGACAGCTCTCCTACGAGCAGTACTTC. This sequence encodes CASSRRQLSYEQYF.